The 17 T cell receptor beta chains listed next were all sequenced from one sample in a study of liver allograft versus peripheral blood T cells. Study information: Intrahepatic T cell receptor repertoires from transplanted livers were compared against repertoires in recipients' peripheral blood.

In TCRdb, the reads were re-called with MiXCR into one record per CDR3 protein. The table shows thousands of distinct CDR3 sequences, with approximately 15% occurring only once. These receptors all stem from a human patient who had a liver transplant. Some T cells may arise from the graft donor.

This clonotype occurred many times. The chain joins TRBV7-3 to TRBJ1-6, with 11 bases that match TRBD1. The CDR3 is made up of 20 amino acids. The junction had 22 bases not matched to a gene; V was cut back by 5 bases and J by 10 bases. The germline V gene encodes CDR1 SGHTA and CDR2 FQGTGA. CDR3 protein: CASSRFRRGQGVPGGSPLHF. In DNA form, the CDR3 reads TGTGCCAGCAGCAGGTTCCGTCGGGGACAGGGGGTACCCGGGGGGTCACCCCTCCACTTT.

By share, this clonotype counts as medium-sized. The chain carries TRBV6-1 and TRBJ1-4; tentatively, D is TRBD1 (5 bases). CDR3 length: 14 amino acids. Germline CDR1 MNHNS, CDR2 SASEGT. V shed 7 bases and J shed 7 bases, with 16 bases lying between them. The CDR3 sequence: CASTRGGSSEKLFF. Written as DNA, the CDR3 is TGTGCCAGCACGAGGGGCGGGTCCTCTGAAAAACTGTTTTTT.

This clonotype has a single count. A much larger clone is a single base away; this may be a read error. This sequence joins TRBV7-2 and TRBJ1-1; D is uncertain. The CDR3 sequence is 14 residues long. V dropped 2 bases and J dropped 0 bases, with 7 bases sitting between them. In germline, CDR1 is SGHTA, CDR2 FQGNSA. CDR3 nucleotide sequence: TGTGCCAGCAGCTTACCGCTTTTGAACACTGAAGCTTTCTTT. Amino acid sequence: CASSLPLLNTEAFF. The variable domain in full, with the rest retrieved from reference TRBV7-2 and TRBJ1-1, is GAGVSQSPSNKVTEKGKDVELRCDPISGHTALYWYRQSLGQGLEFLIYFQGNSAPDKSGLPSDRFSAERTGGSVSTLTIQRTQQEDSAVYLCASSLPLLNTEAFFGQGTRLTVV.

In its sample, this clonotype is medium-sized. V and J are TRBV27 and TRBJ1-2; 7 nucleotides agree with TRBD1. The germline CDR1 and CDR2 sequences are MNHEY and SMNVEV (reference sequence). With V trimmed by 6 bases and J by 0 bases, 10 bases remained unmatched. The CDR3 has 16 residues. CDR3 nucleotide sequence: TGTGCCAGCAGACCGGGACAGCCCTATCCTAACTATGGCTACACCTTC. Translating gives CASRPGQPYPNYGYTF.

This clonotype is medium-sized in the sample. The V and J genes are TRBV19 and TRBJ1-3; D is uncertain. V lost 4 bases and J 0 bases, leaving 7 bases between the germline ends. The length of the CDR3 is 14 residues. In germline, CDR1 is LNHDA, CDR2 SQIVND (reference sequence). This chain's CDR3 is CASSKGDSGNTIYF. In DNA, the CDR3 is TGTGCCAGTAGTAAAGGCGACTCTGGAAACACCATATATTTT.

This clonotype has only a few counts. The chain joins TRBV12-3 or TRBV12-4 to TRBJ1-5; 10 bases fit TRBD1. The CDR3 is 14 amino acids. V lost 3 bases and J lost 7; bases outside the gene matches: 3. Here the CDR3 DNA reads TGTGCCAGCAGTTTTCGACAGGGGGCCCAGCCCCAGCATTTT. Amino acids: CASSFRQGAQPQHF.

By proportion, this clonotype is medium-sized. The gene calls are TRBV18 and TRBJ1-6; D unresolved. The V and J ends lost 2 bases and 6 bases respectively, with 14 bases between them. Germline values: CDR1 KGHSH, CDR2 LQKENI. The CDR3 extends over 16 amino acids. CDR3: CASSPTRTRLNSPLHF. DNA for the CDR3: TGTGCCAGCTCACCAACTCGGACGCGGCTTAATTCACCCCTCCACTTT.

By sample share, this clonotype is medium-sized (0.01 to 0.1%). V gene TRBV18 combines with J gene TRBJ1-1; the D is unclear. V was cut by 4 bases and J by 1 base, with 10 bases left in between. CDR3 length equals 14 residues. Germline-derived CDR1 and CDR2 are KGHSH and LQKENI. The CDR3 DNA reads TGTGCCAGCTCACGGCTCCGAGGGAACACTGAAGCTTTCTTT. Protein: CASSRLRGNTEAFF.

This clonotype was detected only a few times. The chain employs TRBV2 and TRBJ1-3; no clear D gene. Germline-derived CDR1 and CDR2 are SNHLY and FYNNEI. The CDR3 totals 12 residues. V lost 8 bases and J lost 3, with 8 bases in between. The chain's CDR3 is CASRIFGNTIYF. DNA of the CDR3: TGTGCCAGCCGGATATTTGGAAACACCATATATTTT. The full variable domain, rest sourced from reference TRBV2 and TRBJ1-3, is EPEVTQTPSHQVTQMGQEVILRCVPISNHLYFYWYRQILGQKVEFLVSFYNNEISEKSEIFDDQFSVERPDGSNFTLKIRSTKLEDSAMYFCASRIFGNTIYFGEGSWLTVV.

In this sample, this clonotype turned up many times. In DNA, the CDR3 is TGTGCCAGCAGTTACGGTGGGCTTACCTACGAGCAGTACTTC. Translation gives CASSYGGLTYEQYF. J is TRBJ2-7 and V is TRBV6-5; D gene unclear. Trimming pared 2 bases from V and 2 bases from J, leaving 10 bases between. The germline gives CDR1 MNHEY, CDR2 SVGAGI. This CDR3 has 14 amino acids.

The chain employs TRBV3-1 and TRBJ2-3; D is possibly TRBD2 (6 bases). The ends were cut back, 3 bases at V and 4 bases at J, with 14 bases in the middle. This CDR3 spans 15 amino acids. Germline lookup yields CDR1 LGHDT and CDR2 YNNKEL (reference sequence). The CDR3 loop reads CASSQAGGISDTQYF. In DNA form, the CDR3 reads TGTGCCAGCAGCCAGGCGGGCGGGATTTCAGATACGCAGTATTTT.

This clonotype was recorded at least ten times. The V call is TRBV25-1, the J call TRBJ1-1; D is perhaps TRBD1 (5 bases). The CDR3 totals 14 residues. In germline, CDR1 is MGHDK, CDR2 SYGVNS. Trimming stripped 1 base from V and 8 bases from J, with 14 bases between. DNA of the CDR3: TGTGCCAGCAGTGAATCAATGGGGCAGCAGGAAGCTTTCTTT. Translation: CASSESMGQQEAFF. The entire variable domain, with the rest obtained from reference TRBV25-1 and TRBJ1-1, is as follows: EADIYQTPRYLVIGTGKKITLECSQTMGHDKMYWYQQDPGMELHLIHYSYGVNSTEKGDLSSESTVSRIRTEHFPLTLESARPSHTSQYLCASSESMGQQEAFFGQGTRLTVV.

This clonotype is judged medium-sized. The rearrangement links TRBV6-5 to TRBJ1-3; D might be TRBD1 (5 bases). The CDR3 covers 15 residues. The germline gives CDR1 MNHEY, CDR2 SVGAGI. The V gene lost 0 bases and the J gene lost 3 bases, with 9 bases spanning the gap. The DNA for the CDR3 is TGTGCCAGCAGTTACTCGAACAGGAATGGAAACACCATATATTTT. Encoded protein: CASSYSNRNGNTIYF.

This clonotype was seen at least ten times. J is TRBJ1-1 and V is TRBV19, with 10 bases lining up with TRBD1. The germline gives CDR1 LNHDA, CDR2 SQIVND (reference sequence). The ends lost 4 bases at V and 4 bases at J; junction bases unmatched: 12. This CDR3 spans 17 amino acids. The chain's CDR3 is CASSTRDRGPWSTEAFF. CDR3 DNA: TGTGCCAGTAGTACCCGGGACAGGGGCCCCTGGAGCACTGAAGCTTTCTTT. Looking up the rest from reference TRBV19 and TRBJ1-1 gives the full variable domain: DGGITQSPKYLFRKEGQNVTLSCEQNLNHDAMYWYRQDPGQGLRLIYYSQIVNDFQKGDIAEGYSVSREKKESFPLTVTSAQKNPTAFYLCASSTRDRGPWSTEAFFGQGTRLTVV.

J is TRBJ2-3 and V is TRBV14; perhaps TRBD2 as D (5 bases). Trimming removed 3 bases at V and 2 bases at J, with 15 bases between. The CDR3 is 16 amino acids. The germline V gene has CDR1 SGHDN and CDR2 FVKESK. The CDR3 sequence: CASSHPEGGHTDTQYF. As DNA, the CDR3 is TGTGCCAGCAGCCACCCCGAGGGTGGGCACACAGATACGCAGTATTTT.

This clonotype is medium-sized. This chain uses TRBV14 with TRBJ1-2; 7 bases line up with TRBD1. CDR3 length equals 17 residues. The germline V gene has CDR1 SGHDN and CDR2 FVKESK. J lost 0 bases, V lost 3 bases, and 10 bases had no gene match. DNA for the CDR3: TGTGCCAGCAGCCACCCCAGGGGGAGGACCTCTAACTATGGCTACACCTTC. It is translated as CASSHPRGRTSNYGYTF.

In its sample, this clonotype ranks as medium-sized (0.01 to 0.1%). This chain uses TRBV6-2 or TRBV6-3 with TRBJ1-5; D remains ambiguous. The V end was cut by 5 bases, the J end by 7 bases, with 12 bases between. This CDR3 is built from 13 residues. Germline lookup yields CDR1 MNHEY and CDR2 SVGEGT. The CDR3 bases are TGTGCCAGCAGTGGACGAACGGGGCAGCCCCAGCATTTT. It specifies CASSGRTGQPQHF.